These 11 T cell receptor beta chains came from one sample sequenced in a study of blood T cell repertoires in COVID-19. Assay: immunoSEQ multiplex PCR; the TCRdb copy retains only in-frame clones and omits some. The data contain some 120,000 clones, roughly four fifths of them singletons. Material for sequencing was peripheral blood. The receptors were sampled from a woman in her 50s with acute or convalescent COVID-19.

There are a few counts of this clone. This sequence joins TRBV27 and TRBJ2-2; 8 bases match TRBD1. V shed 3 bases and J 4 bases; nucleotides not matched to a gene: 1. CDR3 size: 14 residues. Germline V gene lookup returns CDR1 MNHEY and CDR2 SMNVEV (reference sequence). For the CDR3, the DNA is TGTGCCAGCAGTTTGACAGGGGTCACCGGGGAGCTGTTTTTT. It specifies CASSLTGVTGELFF.

A few counts support this clone. The V call is TRBV6-5, the J call TRBJ2-7; 12 positions match TRBD1. With 5 bases clipped from V and 7 bases from J, the junction kept 9 bases outside the gene matches. The length of the CDR3 is 15 residues. Germline CDR1 MNHEY, CDR2 SVGAGI. CDR3 in DNA: TGTGCCAGCAGTAACCTAGGGACAGGGGGCGGGGAGCAGTACTTC. This gives the protein CASSNLGTGGGEQYF.

The sample holds a few counts of this clone. This chain joins TRBV27 and TRBJ1-4; 9 bases are a match to TRBD1. V lost 4 bases, J lost 6 bases, and 12 bases stayed unmatched. The CDR3 sequence is 17 residues long. Germline CDR1 MNHEY, CDR2 SMNVEV (reference sequence). CDR3 protein: CASSSAPRTGVYEKLFF. In DNA, the CDR3 is TGTGCCAGCAGTTCAGCCCCACGGACAGGGGTCTATGAAAAACTGTTTTTT.

V and J are TRBV19 and TRBJ2-7, with 7 bases that match TRBD1. CDR1 is LNHDA, CDR2 SQIVND, per germline (reference sequence). The CDR3 totals 15 residues. J lost 0 bases, V lost 3 bases, and 5 bases had no gene match. The DNA for the CDR3 is TGTGCCAGTAGTATTCGGGACAGCACCTCCTACGAGCAGTACTTC. Translated: CASSIRDSTSYEQYF. Supplemented by reference TRBV19 and TRBJ2-7, the full variable domain reads DGGITQSPKYLFRKEGQNVTLSCEQNLNHDAMYWYRQDPGQGLRLIYYSQIVNDFQKGDIAEGYSVSREKKESFPLTVTSAQKNPTAFYLCASSIRDSTSYEQYFGPGTRLTVT.

This clone was seen once. The chain employs TRBV5-1 and TRBJ2-3, with 7 nucleotides matching TRBD1. Germline CDR1 is SGHRS and CDR2 is YFSETQ. The length of the CDR3 is 13 residues. J was trimmed by 4 bases and V by 4 bases; bases with no gene match: 3. CDR3 sequence: CASSIGQADTQYF. CDR3 in DNA: TGCGCCAGCAGCATAGGACAGGCAGATACGCAGTATTTT. Filled out from reference TRBV5-1 and TRBJ2-3, the complete variable domain reads KAGVTQTPRYLIKTRGQQVTLSCSPISGHRSVSWYQQTPGQGLQFLFEYFSETQRNKGNFPGRFSGRQFSNSRSEMNVSTLELGDSALYLCASSIGQADTQYFGPGTRLTVL.

This chain joins TRBV3-1 (or the pseudogene TRBV3-2) and TRBJ2-7; D is unresolved. The CDR3 is 12 amino acids. Germline V gene sequence: CDR1 LGHDT, CDR2 YNNKEL (reference sequence). Trimming left V 2 bases short and J 6 bases short, with 8 bases between. CDR3 DNA sequence: TGTGCCAGCAGCCAAATCCCCAGCGAGCAGTACTTC. The encoded protein is CASSQIPSEQYF.

V usage is TRBV6-5 and J usage is TRBJ1-4, with D tentatively TRBD1 (5 bases). The CDR3 spans 13 residues. CDR1 and CDR2 (germline): MNHEY, SVGAGI. V was trimmed by 7 bases and J by 8 bases, leaving 14 bases between them. CDR3 nucleotide sequence: TGTGCCAGCAAGGGGCCCGTCTTGGAAAAACTGTTTTTT. It translates to CASKGPVLEKLFF.

CDR3 loop: CASSYPSRRQGNTGELFF. The CDR3 region has the DNA TGTGCCAGCAGTTACCCTTCCAGGAGACAGGGGAACACCGGGGAGCTGTTTTTT. The rearrangement links TRBV6-2 or TRBV6-3 to TRBJ2-2; 7 bases agree with TRBD1. The germline V gene has CDR1 MNHEY and CDR2 SVGEGT. CDR3 length: 18 amino acids. The ends lost 2 bases at V and 1 base at J; junction bases unmatched: 10.

This clone was counted only a few times. This chain joins TRBV13 and TRBJ2-7, with D possibly being TRBD2 (5 bases). The CDR3 runs 15 residues. Trimming took 6 bases from V and 4 from J, leaving 19 bases between them. Germline assignment: CDR1 PRHDT and CDR2 FYEKMQ (reference sequence). The CDR3 sequence: CASRLSAGLIYEQYF. The CDR3 DNA reads as TGTGCCAGCAGACTATCTGCGGGTCTAATTTACGAGCAGTACTTC.

The chain combines TRBV9 with TRBJ2-2; TRBD2 is a possible D gene (6 bases). The length of the CDR3 is 17 residues. The ends were cut back, 3 bases at V and 4 bases at J, with 19 bases in the middle. Looked up from germline, CDR1 is SGDLS and CDR2 is YYNGEE. The CDR3 protein is CASSDGTGGRGTGELFF. The CDR3 coding sequence is TGTGCCAGCAGCGACGGGACTGGCGGGCGGGGCACCGGGGAGCTGTTTTTT.

The gene calls are TRBV3-1 (or the pseudogene TRBV3-2) and TRBJ2-3, with D possibly being TRBD2 (6 bases). Germline V gene sequence: CDR1 LGHDT, CDR2 YNNKEL (reference sequence). The CDR3 length is 16 residues. Trimming removed 3 bases at V and 5 bases at J, with 18 bases between. The CDR3 spells CASSQGWRGRRDTQYF. CDR3 DNA: TGTGCCAGCAGCCAGGGGTGGCGGGGACGTAGAGATACGCAGTATTTT.